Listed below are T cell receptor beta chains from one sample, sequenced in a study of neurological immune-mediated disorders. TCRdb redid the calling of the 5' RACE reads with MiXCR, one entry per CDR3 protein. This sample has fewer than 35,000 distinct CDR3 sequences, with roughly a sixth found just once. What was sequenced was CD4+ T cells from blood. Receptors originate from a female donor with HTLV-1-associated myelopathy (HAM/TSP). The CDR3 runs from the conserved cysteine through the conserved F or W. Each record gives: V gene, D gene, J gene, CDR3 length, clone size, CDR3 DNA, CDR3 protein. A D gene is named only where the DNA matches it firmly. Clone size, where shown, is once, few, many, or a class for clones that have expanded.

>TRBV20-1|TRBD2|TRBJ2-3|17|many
TGCAGTGCTAGAGCGGCGGGGGGCCCCCGGGGCACAGATACGCAGTATTTT
CSARAAGGPRGTDTQYF
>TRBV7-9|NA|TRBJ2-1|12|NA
TGTGCCGAACAGGTCATCTACAATGAGCAGTTCTTC
CAEQVIYNEQFF
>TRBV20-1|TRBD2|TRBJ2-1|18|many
TGCAGTGCCCCTGCGGGGACTAGCGGGGTTGTAAGTGGTAATGAGCAGTTCTTC
CSAPAGTSGVVSGNEQFF
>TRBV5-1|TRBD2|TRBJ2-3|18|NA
TGCGCCAGCAGCTTAAGACCGGGACTAGCGGGGGGCACAGATACGCAGTATTTT
CASSLRPGLAGGTDTQYF
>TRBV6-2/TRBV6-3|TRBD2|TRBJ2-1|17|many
TGTGCCAGCAGTTACACTAGCGGGGGAAGCTCCTACAATGAGCAGTTCTTC
CASSYTSGGSSYNEQFF
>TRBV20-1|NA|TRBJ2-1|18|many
TGCAGTGCTAGAGACTCCCTGCACGCCCGGGGTCAGGGGAATGAGCAGTTCTTC
CSARDSLHARGQGNEQFF
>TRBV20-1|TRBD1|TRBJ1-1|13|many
TGCAGTGCTAGCAGGGGGTTTGACACTGAAGCTTTCTTT
CSASRGFDTEAFF
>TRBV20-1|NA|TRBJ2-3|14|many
TGCAGTGCGTCGGGAGCTCCCCCCACAGATACGCAGTATTTT
CSASGAPPTDTQYF
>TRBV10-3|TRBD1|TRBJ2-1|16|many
TGTGCCATCAGTGAGCCAGGACAGGGCTCTTACAATGAGCAGTTCTTC
CAISEPGQGSYNEQFF
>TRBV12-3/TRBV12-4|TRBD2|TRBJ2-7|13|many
TGTGCCAGCAGTATGACTAGCGGGTACGAGCAGTACTTC
CASSMTSGYEQYF
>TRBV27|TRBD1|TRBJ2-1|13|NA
TGTGCCAGCAGTTTACTCGGACAGGGTCAACAGTTCTTC
CASSLLGQGQQFF
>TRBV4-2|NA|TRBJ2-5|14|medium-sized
TGTGCCAGCAGCCAAGGCCGCCCGGATGAGACCCAGTACTTC
CASSQGRPDETQYF
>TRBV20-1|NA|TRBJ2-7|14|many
TGCAGTGCTAGAGATCGACAGGCGTTCCAGGAGCAGTACTTC
CSARDRQAFQEQYF
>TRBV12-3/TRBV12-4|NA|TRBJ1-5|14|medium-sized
TGTGCCAGCAGTCACCCACCGGGCAATCAGCCCCAGCATTTT
CASSHPPGNQPQHF
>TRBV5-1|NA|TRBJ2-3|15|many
TGCGCCAGCAGCTTGCCTTCGGGACAACCAGATACGCAGTATTTT
CASSLPSGQPDTQYF
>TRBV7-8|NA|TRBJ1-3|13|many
TGTGCCAGCAGCGTGGGTTCTGGAAACACCATATATTTT
CASSVGSGNTIYF
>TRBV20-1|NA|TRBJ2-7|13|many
TGCAGTGCTAGAGAGCCAGGGTACTACGAGCAGTACTTC
CSAREPGYYEQYF
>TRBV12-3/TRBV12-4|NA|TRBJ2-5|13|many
TGTGCCAGCAGCCCACTAGGACAAGAGACCCAGTACTTC
CASSPLGQETQYF
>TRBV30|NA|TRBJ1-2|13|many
TGTGCCTGGGATTCCGGGACAAACTATGGCTACACCTTC
CAWDSGTNYGYTF
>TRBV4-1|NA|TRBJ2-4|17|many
TGCGCCAGCAGTCCCCTCTTCCAGGGACTGGCCAAAAACATTCAGTACTTC
CASSPLFQGLAKNIQYF
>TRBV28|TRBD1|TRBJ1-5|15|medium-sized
TGTGCCAGCAGTACTCACAGGGGAAGCAATCAGCCCCAGCATTTT
CASSTHRGSNQPQHF
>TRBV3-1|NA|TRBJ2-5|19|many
TGTGCCAGCAGCCAAGCCCCCGGCGGCAGCGGCATAACCCAAGAGACCCAGTACTTC
CASSQAPGGSGITQETQYF
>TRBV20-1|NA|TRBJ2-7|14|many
TGCAGTGCTATCCTCACCCGGACCGACTACGAGCAGTACTTC
CSAILTRTDYEQYF
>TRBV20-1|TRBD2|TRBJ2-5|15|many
TGCAGTGCTAGCGGGCCTAGCGGGGTACAAGAGACCCAGTACTTC
CSASGPSGVQETQYF
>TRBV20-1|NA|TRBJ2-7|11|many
TGCAGTGCTGGCGGCAACTACGAGCAGTACTTC
CSAGGNYEQYF
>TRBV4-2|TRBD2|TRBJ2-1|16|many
TGTGCCAGCAGCCAACAACTAGCGGGGAAGGACAATGAGCAGTTCTTC
CASSQQLAGKDNEQFF
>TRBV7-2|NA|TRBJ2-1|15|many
TGTGCCAGCAGCTTAAGGCGGCCTACCTACAATGAGCAGTTCTTC
CASSLRRPTYNEQFF
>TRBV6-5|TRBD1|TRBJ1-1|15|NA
TGTGCCAGCAGTTCTTCCGGTACAGGGGGGAAGATGGCTTTCTTT
CASSSSGTGGKMAFF
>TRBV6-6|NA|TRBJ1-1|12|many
TGTGCCAGCAGTTACACAACCACTGAAGCTTTCTTT
CASSYTTTEAFF
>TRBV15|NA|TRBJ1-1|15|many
TGTGCCACCAGCAGAGATCTTAGACTGAACACTGAAGCTTTCTTT
CATSRDLRLNTEAFF
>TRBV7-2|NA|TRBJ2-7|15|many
TGTGCCAGCAGCTCCGTGGGGGGGGGCGCATACGAGCAGTACTTC
CASSSVGGGAYEQYF
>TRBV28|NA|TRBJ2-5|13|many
TGTGCCAGCACCCCTCTCGAAAAAGGGACCCAGTACTTC
CASTPLEKGTQYF
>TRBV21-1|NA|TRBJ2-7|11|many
TGTGCCAGCAGCAGTAACTACGAGCAGTACTTC
CASSSNYEQYF
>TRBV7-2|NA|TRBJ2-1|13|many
TGTGCCAGCAGCTTTAACACCTACAATGAGCAGTTCTTC
CASSFNTYNEQFF
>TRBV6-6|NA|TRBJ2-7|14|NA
TGTGCCAGCAGGACGCACTCTGCCTCCTACGAGCAGTACTTT
CASRTHSASYEQYF
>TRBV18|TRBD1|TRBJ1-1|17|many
TGTGCCAGCTCACCACCGGCAGGGGGATTCATGAACACTGAAGCTTTCTTT
CASSPPAGGFMNTEAFF
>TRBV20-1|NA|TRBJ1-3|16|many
TGCAGTGCTCCCCGGGTCTCCAAGGGCTCTGGAAACACCATATATTTT
CSAPRVSKGSGNTIYF
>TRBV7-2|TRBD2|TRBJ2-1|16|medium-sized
TGTGCCAGCAGCTTAGTCCAGCGGGGGGGTTACAATGAGCAGTTCTTC
CASSLVQRGGYNEQFF
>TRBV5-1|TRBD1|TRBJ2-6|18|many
TGCGCCAGCAGCTTGGAGGGGACAGCGATCTCTGGGGCCAACGTCCTGACTTTC
CASSLEGTAISGANVLTF
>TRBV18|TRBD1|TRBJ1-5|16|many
TGTGCCAGCTCACGGGTGTTTAACAGGGGCGATCAGCCCCAGCATTTT
CASSRVFNRGDQPQHF
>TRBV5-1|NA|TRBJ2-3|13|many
TGCGCCAGCAGCTTGGGGGGGCACGATACGCAGTATTTT
CASSLGGHDTQYF
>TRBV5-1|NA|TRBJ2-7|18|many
TGCGCCAGCAGCTTGGGACCCCCGGGACGAACCATGACCTACGAGCAGTACTTC
CASSLGPPGRTMTYEQYF
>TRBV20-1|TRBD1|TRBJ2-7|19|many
TGCAGTGCTAGGGGGGTCACCGGGACAGGGGGCCGAGGGTCCTACGAGCAGTACTTC
CSARGVTGTGGRGSYEQYF
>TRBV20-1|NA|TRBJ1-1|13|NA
TGCAGTGCTAGAGGTGGAGTGAACACTGAAGCTTTCTTT
CSARGGVNTEAFF
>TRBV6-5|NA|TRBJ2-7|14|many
TGTGCCAGCAGTTCGTCTGACTCGGGGAACGAGCAGTACTTC
CASSSSDSGNEQYF